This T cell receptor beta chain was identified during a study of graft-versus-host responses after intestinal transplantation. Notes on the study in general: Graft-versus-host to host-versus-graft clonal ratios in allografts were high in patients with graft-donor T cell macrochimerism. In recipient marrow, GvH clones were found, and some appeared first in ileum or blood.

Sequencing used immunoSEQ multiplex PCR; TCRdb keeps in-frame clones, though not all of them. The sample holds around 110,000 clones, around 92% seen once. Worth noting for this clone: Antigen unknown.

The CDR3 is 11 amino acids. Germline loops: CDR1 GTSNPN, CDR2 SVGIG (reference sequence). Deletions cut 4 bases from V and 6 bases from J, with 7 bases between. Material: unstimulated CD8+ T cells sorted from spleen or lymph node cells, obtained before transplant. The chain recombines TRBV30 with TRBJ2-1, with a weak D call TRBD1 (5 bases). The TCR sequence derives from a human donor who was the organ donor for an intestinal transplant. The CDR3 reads CAWNQGNEQFF. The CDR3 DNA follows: TGTGCCTGGAATCAGGGCAATGAGCAGTTCTTC.